This T cell receptor (beta chain) was retrieved from a study of T cell responses to AZD1222 COVID-19 vaccine. Whole-study findings and limits: Targeting of unmutated variant regions was reportedly seen in nearly half of spike-specific TCRs. Donors were chiefly white British, with a greater number of females, and clonal diversity was perhaps underestimated.

The length of the CDR3 is 15 residues. Germline loops: CDR1 SGHAT, CDR2 FQNNGV. V was pared by 0 bases and J by 5 bases, with 14 bases between. This clone was recorded a few times. As yet, its antigen is unknown. Sequencing used immunoSEQ multiplex PCR; TCRdb keeps in-frame clones, though not all of them. Among over 150,000 clones listed, roughly 87% were seen once. Second-dose intervals near 4 or 12 weeks were combined. The J gene is TRBJ2-7, the V gene TRBV11-2; possibly TRBD2 for D (7 bases). The sequence was collected from an adult who received the AZD1222 COVID-19 vaccine. The sequenced sample was peripheral blood, obtained 28 days after the second AZD1222 dose. CDR3 DNA sequence: TGTGCCAGCAGCTTAGAGGCGGGGGCCCCCCACGAGCAGTACTTC. It is translated as CASSLEAGAPHEQYF.